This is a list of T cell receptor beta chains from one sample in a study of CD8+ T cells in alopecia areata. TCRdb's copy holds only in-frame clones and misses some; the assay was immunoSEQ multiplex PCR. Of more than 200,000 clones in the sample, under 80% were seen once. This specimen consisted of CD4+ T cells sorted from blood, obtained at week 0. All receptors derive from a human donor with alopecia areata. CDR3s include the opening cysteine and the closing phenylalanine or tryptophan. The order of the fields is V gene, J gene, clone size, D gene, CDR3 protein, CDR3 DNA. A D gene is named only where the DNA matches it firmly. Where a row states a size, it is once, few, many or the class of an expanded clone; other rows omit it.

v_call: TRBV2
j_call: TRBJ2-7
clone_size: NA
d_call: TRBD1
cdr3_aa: CASSGQGIDYEQYF
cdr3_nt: TGTGCCAGCAGTGGACAGGGAATCGACTACGAGCAGTACTTC

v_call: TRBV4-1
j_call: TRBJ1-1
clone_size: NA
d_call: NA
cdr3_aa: CASSQEGKPNTEAFF
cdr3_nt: TGCGCCAGCAGCCAAGAGGGCAAGCCGAACACTGAAGCTTTCTTT

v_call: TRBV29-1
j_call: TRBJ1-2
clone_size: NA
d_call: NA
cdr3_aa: CSVVGLAGFYGYTF
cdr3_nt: TGCAGCGTTGTGGGGCTTGCGGGTTTTTATGGCTACACCTTC

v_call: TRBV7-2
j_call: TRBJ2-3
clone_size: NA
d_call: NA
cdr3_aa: CASSLAGGRDTQYF
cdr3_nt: TGTGCCAGCAGCTTAGCGGGGGGAAGAGATACGCAGTATTTT

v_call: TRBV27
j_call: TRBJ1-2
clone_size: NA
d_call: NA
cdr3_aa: CASSFDNYGYTF
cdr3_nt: TGTGCCAGCAGTTTTGATAACTATGGCTACACCTTC

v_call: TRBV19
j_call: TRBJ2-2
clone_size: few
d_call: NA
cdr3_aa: CASWDSGWYTGELFF
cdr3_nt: TGTGCCAGTTGGGACTCCGGATGGTACACCGGGGAGCTGTTTTTT

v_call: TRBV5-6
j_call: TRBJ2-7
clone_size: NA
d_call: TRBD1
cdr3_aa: CASSWWDRDEGEQYF
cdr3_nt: TGTGCCAGCAGCTGGTGGGACAGGGACGAGGGAGAGCAGTACTTC

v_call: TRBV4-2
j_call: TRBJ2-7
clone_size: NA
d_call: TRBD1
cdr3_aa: CASSQAWGQENYEQYF
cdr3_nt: TGTGCCAGCAGCCAGGCGTGGGGACAGGAGAACTACGAGCAGTACTTC

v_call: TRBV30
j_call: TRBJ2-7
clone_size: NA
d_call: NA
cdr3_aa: CAWSGHLYEQYF
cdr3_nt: TGTGCCTGGAGTGGGCACCTCTACGAGCAGTACTTC

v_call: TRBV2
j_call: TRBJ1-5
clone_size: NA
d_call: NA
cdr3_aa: CASSPRVQPQHF
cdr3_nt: TGTGCCAGCAGTCCCAGGGTGCAGCCCCAGCATTTT

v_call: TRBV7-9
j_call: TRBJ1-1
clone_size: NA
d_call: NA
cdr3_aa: CASSLVPNTEAFF
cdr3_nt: TGTGCCAGCAGCTTAGTACCTAACACTGAAGCTTTCTTT

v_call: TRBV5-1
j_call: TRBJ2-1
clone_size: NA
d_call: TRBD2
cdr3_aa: CASSPSGVEQFF
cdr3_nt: TGCGCCAGCAGCCCAAGCGGGGTTGAGCAGTTCTTC

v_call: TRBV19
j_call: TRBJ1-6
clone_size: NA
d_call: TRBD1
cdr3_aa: CASSTDRDSPLHF
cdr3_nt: TGTGCCAGTAGTACCGACAGGGATTCACCCCTCCACTTT

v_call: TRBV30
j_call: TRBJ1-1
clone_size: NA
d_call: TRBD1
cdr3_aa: CAWDMGQGSTEAFF
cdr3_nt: TGTGCCTGGGATATGGGACAGGGTAGCACTGAAGCTTTCTTT